The sequence of this T cell receptor (beta chain) was determined in a study of T cells in Graves' hyperthyroidism and ophthalmopathy. Notes on the study in general: Using 13 V-J features, a model discriminated ophthalmopathy from stable hyperthyroidism.

Using RNA transcripts as the source, TCR beta CDR3 regions were amplified. HTBI primers were used for first-round RT-PCR of the TCR CDR3. TCRdb processed the multiplex PCR reads anew with MiXCR; each CDR3 protein has one entry. The sample yields about 250,000 distinct CDR3 sequences, around 20% seen once. This clonotype was detected ten times or more. Its antigen remains unknown. The CDR3 consists of 13 residues. Germline CDR1 and CDR2: KGHSH and LQKENI. The V end was cut by 2 bases, the J end by 1 base, with 5 bases between. Source material: blood. The receptor was isolated from a man aged 25-40 years with Graves' ophthalmopathy. V gene TRBV18 combines with J gene TRBJ1-1; D is undetermined. CDR3 DNA sequence: TGTGCCAGCTCACCATACGGGAACACTGAAGCTTTCTTT. Translation: CASSPYGNTEAFF.